The next 22 T cell receptor beta chains were all read from a single sample in a study of blood T cells in healthy people across ages. Next came a second PCR, run for roughly 6 to 11 cycles, which used a sample-barcoded 5' primer along with a J-beta primer mix. MiXCR, applied by TCRdb to the 5' RACE reads, yields one record per CDR3 protein. The sample consists of roughly 700,000 distinct CDR3 sequences, about 52% of them appearing once. The sample consisted of blood. The receptors here all came from a woman aged 55-70 years in good health.

The chain carries TRBV30 and TRBJ1-2; D is undetermined. V was clipped by 4 bases and J by 3 bases, with 15 bases between them. This CDR3 spans 14 amino acids. Germline CDR1 and CDR2: GTSNPN and SVGIG (reference sequence). The CDR3 spells CAWMPAEGYYGYTF. The CDR3 nucleotides are TGTGCCTGGATGCCCGCGGAGGGATACTATGGCTACACCTTC.

The V and J genes are TRBV28 and TRBJ1-1; D may be TRBD1 (5 bases). The CDR3 sequence is 15 residues long. Deletions cut 11 bases from V and 3 bases from J, with 22 bases between. Germline V gene data show CDR1 as MDHEN and CDR2 as SYDVKM. The CDR3 here is CAGTGTYKTDTEAFF. The CDR3 DNA follows: TGTGCCGGCACCGGGACTTACAAGACCGACACTGAAGCTTTCTTT.

The chain links TRBV4-2 to TRBJ2-5; D might be TRBD2 (5 bases). The J call is uncertain, as TRBJ2-7 better fits the DNA end. Germline assignment: CDR1 LGHNA and CDR2 YNFKEQ. The CDR3 has 14 amino acids. CDR3 loop: CASSQVREPYEQYF. DNA of the CDR3: TGTGCCAGCAGCCAAGTAAGGGAGCCCTACGAGCAGTACTTC.

The count of this clonotype is one. The chain joins TRBV29-1 to TRBJ2-1; D possibly corresponds to TRBD1 (6 bases). The CDR3 covers 12 residues. Germline V lookup: CDR1 SQVTM, CDR2 ANQGSEA. The V end was cut by 6 bases, the J end by 8 bases, with 14 bases between. CDR3 in DNA: TGCAGCGTATCTACAGGGAAGGATGAGCAGTTCTTC. This codes for CSVSTGKDEQFF.

J is TRBJ2-7 and V is TRBV7-2, with D hard to call. Germline CDR1 and CDR2: SGHTA and FQGNSA. The V and J ends lost 4 bases and 8 bases respectively, with 9 bases between them. This CDR3 contains 11 residues. The chain's CDR3 is CASSSASQQYF. In nucleotides, the CDR3 is TGTGCCAGCAGCTCCGCGTCCCAGCAGTACTTC.

The chain is built from TRBV6-1 and TRBJ2-7; no clear D. Looked up from germline, CDR1 is MNHNS and CDR2 is SASEGT. Trimming stripped 4 bases from V and 4 bases from J, with 5 bases between. This CDR3 spans 11 amino acids. CDR3 nucleotide sequence: TGTGCCAGCAGTGGAGATTACGAGCAGTACTTC. Encoded protein: CASSGDYEQYF.

The V gene is TRBV5-1, the J gene TRBJ2-1; D may be TRBD1 (5 bases). The germline V gene has CDR1 SGHRS and CDR2 YFSETQ. The CDR3 totals 15 residues. V was cut by 3 bases and J by 4 bases, with 14 bases left in between. The CDR3 DNA sequence: TGCGCCAGCAGCTCCCAGGGATACCATTACAATGAGCAGTTCTTC. Translated: CASSSQGYHYNEQFF.

This clonotype was seen a handful of times. The V gene is TRBV12-3 or TRBV12-4, the J gene TRBJ2-6; no reliable D call. CDR3 length equals 15 residues. Trimming pared 2 bases from V and 4 bases from J, leaving 9 bases between. The CDR3, as DNA: TGTGCCAGCAGTTTACCTACTCTCGGGGCCAACGTCCTGACTTTC. Translating gives CASSLPTLGANVLTF.

This clonotype has a count of ten or more. The gene calls are TRBV28 and TRBJ1-2; D is undetermined. The CDR3 totals 11 residues. The germline CDR1 and CDR2 sequences are MDHEN and SYDVKM. V shed 6 bases and J shed 5 bases, with 7 bases lying between them. CDR3 DNA sequence: TGTGCCAGCAGCTTTCTGTATGGCTACACCTTC. Translating gives CASSFLYGYTF.

The chain recombines TRBV6-2 or TRBV6-3 with TRBJ2-7; 8 nucleotides line up with TRBD1. Germline CDR1 reads MNHEY; CDR2 reads SVGEGT. The CDR3 totals 15 residues. J lost 2 bases, V lost 7 bases, and 10 bases had no gene match. The CDR3 sequence: CASIKGQAVTYEQYF. The CDR3 region has the DNA TGTGCCAGCATTAAGGGACAGGCTGTTACCTACGAGCAGTACTTC.

There are a few counts of this clonotype. This sequence joins TRBV5-1 and TRBJ2-7; TRBD2 agrees at 9 bases. The CDR3 runs 15 residues. The germline CDR1 and CDR2 sequences are SGHRS and YFSETQ. Trimming cost V 5 bases and J 3 bases; bases outside gene matches: 9. This chain's CDR3 is CASSVAGGPIYEQYF. For the CDR3, the DNA is TGCGCCAGCAGTGTGGCGGGAGGGCCGATCTACGAGCAGTACTTC.

This rearrangement joins TRBV10-3 to TRBJ1-6; the D is unclear. The CDR3 consists of 13 residues. V dropped 8 bases and J dropped 8 bases, with 13 bases sitting between them. The germline CDR1 and CDR2 sequences are ENHRY and SYGVKD. CDR3 nucleotides: TGTGCCATCGGGGTTGGGGAATATTCACCCCTCCACTTT. It translates to CAIGVGEYSPLHF.

This clonotype showed up just a few times. One end of the junction varies from germline; a read error may be responsible. The chain links TRBV7-6 to TRBJ2-3; 9 nucleotides match TRBD2. From germline, CDR1 is SGHVS and CDR2 FNYEAQ. The CDR3 runs 17 residues. DNA for the CDR3: TGTGCCAGCAGCTTATCGTCTAGCGGGGTGGGCACGGATACGCAGTATTTT. Translating gives CASSLSSSGVGTDTQYF.

In this sample, this clonotype turned up once. The chain links TRBV20-1 to TRBJ2-5; D is unclear. The V and J ends lost 1 base and 11 bases respectively, with 23 bases between them. Germline V gene sequence: CDR1 DFQATT, CDR2 SNEGSKA (reference sequence). The CDR3 is made up of 15 amino acids. The chain's CDR3 is CSARAPETYLNEQYF. The CDR3 region has the DNA TGCAGTGCTAGAGCCCCGGAGACTTACCTCAATGAGCAGTACTTC.

V usage is TRBV9 and J usage is TRBJ2-7; D gene uncertain. Trimming removed 3 bases at V and 6 bases at J, with 16 bases between. Germline CDR1 is SGDLS and CDR2 is YYNGEE. The CDR3 contains 14 residues. The CDR3 bases are TGTGCCAGCAGCGGCCCCGGAGTCGTTGGCGAGCAGTACTTC. It encodes CASSGPGVVGEQYF.

This clonotype was seen only a few times. The gene calls are TRBV10-3 and TRBJ2-1, with 11 bases aligning to TRBD2. The CDR3 has 17 residues. The junction had 8 bases not matched to a gene; V was cut back by 0 bases and J by 7 bases. Germline loops: CDR1 ENHRY, CDR2 SYGVKD. The DNA for the CDR3 is TGTGCCATCAGTGAGTCCTGGGCTAGCGGGAGGCGTAATGAGCAGTTCTTC. Its translation: CAISESWASGRRNEQFF.

In nucleotides, the CDR3 is TGCAGTGCTCCCGGACGAAGGGGGCAAGAGACCCAGTACTTC. Translating gives CSAPGRRGQETQYF. The J gene is TRBJ2-5, the V gene TRBV20-1; maybe TRBD1 (6 bases). The CDR3 has 14 amino acids. Germline V gene lookup returns CDR1 DFQATT and CDR2 SNEGSKA (reference sequence). Trimming took off 5 bases at V and 2 bases at J, with 15 bases between the two ends.

The chain uses TRBV9 and TRBJ1-6, with 7 positions matching TRBD1. Looked up from germline, CDR1 is SGDLS and CDR2 is YYNGEE. Losses at the gene ends were 3 bases for V and 8 bases for J; bases not matched to a gene: 5. This CDR3 contains 14 residues. CDR3 residues: CASSAEGGDSPLHF. CDR3 sequence (DNA): TGTGCCAGCAGCGCAGAAGGGGGCGATTCACCCCTCCACTTT.

This clonotype showed up just a few times. This chain joins TRBV24-1 and TRBJ2-1, with 8 nucleotides matching TRBD1. Germline V gives CDR1 KGHDR, CDR2 SFDVKD. The length of the CDR3 is 16 residues. The trim removed 0 bases at V and 4 bases at J, leaving 4 bases unmatched. The CDR3 nucleotides are TGTGCCACCAGTGATTTGCCACGGGACAGGTACAATGAGCAGTTCTTC. Translated, it gives CATSDLPRDRYNEQFF.

The V call is TRBV24-1, the J call TRBJ2-3; D unclear. The ends were cut back, 3 bases at V and 4 bases at J, with 10 bases in the middle. Germline V gene data show CDR1 as KGHDR and CDR2 as SFDVKD. There are 14 residues in the CDR3. The CDR3 DNA reads TGTGCCACCAGTGATCCACTCTTTTCAGATACGCAGTATTTT. Translated: CATSDPLFSDTQYF.

This clonotype occurred a few times. The rearrangement uses TRBV5-1 and TRBJ1-1; 7 bases match TRBD1. The ends lost 4 bases at V and 3 bases at J; junction bases unmatched: 9. The length of the CDR3 is 15 residues. The germline V gene encodes CDR1 SGHRS and CDR2 YFSETQ. The CDR3 DNA is TGCGCCAGCAGCCTACTACAGGGGTCCCACACTGAAGCTTTCTTT. Translating gives CASSLLQGSHTEAFF. The full variable domain, rest sourced from reference TRBV5-1 and TRBJ1-1, is KAGVTQTPRYLIKTRGQQVTLSCSPISGHRSVSWYQQTPGQGLQFLFEYFSETQRNKGNFPGRFSGRQFSNSRSEMNVSTLELGDSALYLCASSLLQGSHTEAFFGQGTRLTVV.

This rearrangement joins TRBV11-2 to TRBJ2-1; TRBD1 matches 9 bases. The CDR3 loop spans 16 amino acids. CDR1 is SGHAT and CDR2 is FQNNGV in the germline V gene. V dropped 3 bases and J dropped 0; count of bases not matched to a gene: 3. CDR3 nucleotide sequence: TGTGCCAGCAGCTTGGACAGGGGCTCCTCCTACAATGAGCAGTTCTTC. It translates to CASSLDRGSSYNEQFF.